This TCR beta chain was identified in a study of T cells after yellow fever vaccination. Study information: SMART-Seq v4 Ultra Low Input handled preparation of low-cell-number fractions.

TCRdb re-analysed the 5' RACE reads in MiXCR, keeping a single row per CDR3 protein. The repertoire consists of 250,000 to 300,000 distinct CDR3 sequences, with roughly 4.8% occurring once and the leading ten covering roughly 3.4%. Points on this clonotype: Its antigen is currently unknown.

Findings of the study overall: A weaker secondary response peaked on day 5, the primary on day 15.

V shed 6 bases, J shed 7 bases, and the junction held 9 bases outside the gene matches. This CDR3 region has 14 residues. The V gene is TRBV12-3 or TRBV12-4, the J gene TRBJ2-1, with 7 bases matching TRBD2. The source is a man aged 18 to 30 who received the YFV17D yellow fever vaccine. The material sequenced was CD4+ T cells sorted from PBMCs, taken on the day of the yellow fever booster vaccination. The CDR3 loop reads CASSPYRRGNEQFF. CDR3 sequence (DNA): TGTGCCAGCAGCCCCTATCGGCGGGGGAATGAGCAGTTCTTC.